The rows below give T cell receptor beta chains drawn from one sample of a study of radiation and T cells in renal cell carcinoma. Only in-frame clones appear in the TCRdb table, and some are missing; sequencing was by immunoSEQ multiplex PCR. The sample has 45,000 to 55,000 clones; approximately 80% are singletons. The source material was blood, sampled from a patient whose treatment included radiotherapy and nephrectomy. The receptors shown here come from a woman aged 70-85 years with renal cell carcinoma. Both conserved end residues are part of each CDR3. Fields, in order: J gene, clone size, V gene, D gene, CDR3 protein, CDR3 DNA. D genes are given only for firm matches. Where a row states a size, it is once, few, many or the class of an expanded clone; other rows omit it.

>TRBJ2-5|-|TRBV4-3|TRBD1
CASSQGDREWETQYF
TGCGCCAGCAGCCAAGGGGACAGGGAATGGGAGACCCAGTACTTC
>TRBJ2-2|-|TRBV13|TRBD2
CASSSSGGATGELFF
TGTGCCAGCAGCTCTAGCGGGGGCGCCACCGGGGAGCTGTTTTTT
>TRBJ2-7|-|TRBV7-9|-
CASTRDGTYEQYF
TGTGCCAGCACCCGGGACGGAACCTACGAGCAGTACTTC
>TRBJ2-7|-|TRBV2|-
CASSPIATQQYF
TGTGCCAGCAGCCCCATCGCTACGCAGCAGTACTTC
>TRBJ2-7|-|TRBV19|-
CASSPATFYEQYF
TGTGCCAGTAGCCCGGCTACCTTCTACGAGCAGTACTTC
>TRBJ2-1|-|TRBV7-9|-
CASSLVNNEQFF
TGTGCCAGCAGCTTGGTGAACAATGAGCAGTTCTTC
>TRBJ2-1|-|TRBV5-4|-
CASTDWNEQFF
TGTGCCAGCACCGATTGGAATGAGCAGTTCTTC
>TRBJ1-2|-|TRBV10-3|TRBD1
CAISTDRVGGYTF
TGTGCCATCAGCACTGACAGGGTAGGCGGCTACACCTTC
>TRBJ2-5|once|TRBV6-1|TRBD2
CASSEWGGQETQYF
TGTGCCAGCAGTGAATGGGGGGGCCAAGAGACCCAGTACTTC
>TRBJ1-3|-|TRBV5-1|-
CASSLAGRQSSGNTIYF
TGCGCCAGCAGCTTGGCCGGAAGACAGAGCTCTGGAAACACCATATATTTT
>TRBJ1-3|-|TRBV5-1|TRBD1
CASSLDRGRNTIYF
TGCGCCAGCAGCTTGGACAGGGGGCGAAACACCATATATTTT